This T cell receptor beta chain is from a study of HIV-infected patients and healthy controls. Around 0.5 ug RNA was reverse transcribed with alpha and beta constant-region primers. Separate chain-specific third strand synthesis with multiplexing indices produced the alpha and beta libraries. A 5' RACE adapter with a random hexamer and the SP2 primer site was joined to cDNA. In TCRdb, the 5' RACE reads were re-called with MiXCR into one record per CDR3 protein. The sample lists about 10,000 distinct CDR3 sequences; 5.5% to 7% were seen once. This clonotype is deemed medium-sized (0.01 to 0.1%). Its antigen is currently unknown. Points from the study as a whole: Two to four months of therapy was arguably too brief to observe immune reconstitution in treated samples. Healthy controls shared more CDR3 sequences between individuals than HIV-infected patients did.

J lost 5 bases, V lost 6 bases, and 6 bases had no gene match. The CDR3 covers 14 residues. Roughly three months, about 14 weeks, into antiretroviral therapy, follow-up blood was collected. All unsorted peripheral T cells were captured because whole blood was used without fractionation. The source material was blood, sampled during antiretroviral therapy. This receptor was taken from an adult with HIV infection. The donor label of this sample is uncertain. The rearrangement joins TRBV12-3 or TRBV12-4 to TRBJ2-2, with 7 bases lining up with TRBD1. CDR3 sequence: CASSTPRGTGELFF. The DNA for the CDR3 is TGTGCCAGCAGCACCCCCAGGGGGACCGGGGAGCTGTTTTTT.